This T cell receptor (beta chain) was recovered during a study of cytomegalovirus exposure and HLA in healthy donors. Study results and caveats: Researchers reported that a few CMV-associated chains were confirmed in vitro as CMV antigen-specific.

As regards this clone: Its specificity is not known.

Between the trimmed V and J ends, which lost 8 bases and 6 bases, there was a span of 13 bases. Germline values: CDR1 MGHDK, CDR2 SYGVNS. CDR3 length: 13 residues. Likely unrecorded immune exposures existed in these nominally healthy donors. Amplification used 60 Vbeta primers and 13 Jbeta primers. Per the study methods: As a later analysis found, there were 80 million or so unique TCR beta chains, of which some 9.9 million were shared. Data came from immunoSEQ multiplex PCR; TCRdb stores just in-frame clones and leaves some out. V, J and clone size were drawn from that table, and D and trimming were deduced from the DNA. The sample has 150,000 or so clones, 70% to 85% seen once.

The sequencing sample was made of PBMCs. This TCR derives from a woman aged 40 to 49 in good health and CMV-seronegative. The chain has TRBV25-1 and TRBJ2-2; the D is unclear. DNA of the CDR3: TGTGCCAGCTCACGAACTATGGCCGGGGAGCTGTTTTTT. Protein product: CASSRTMAGELFF.